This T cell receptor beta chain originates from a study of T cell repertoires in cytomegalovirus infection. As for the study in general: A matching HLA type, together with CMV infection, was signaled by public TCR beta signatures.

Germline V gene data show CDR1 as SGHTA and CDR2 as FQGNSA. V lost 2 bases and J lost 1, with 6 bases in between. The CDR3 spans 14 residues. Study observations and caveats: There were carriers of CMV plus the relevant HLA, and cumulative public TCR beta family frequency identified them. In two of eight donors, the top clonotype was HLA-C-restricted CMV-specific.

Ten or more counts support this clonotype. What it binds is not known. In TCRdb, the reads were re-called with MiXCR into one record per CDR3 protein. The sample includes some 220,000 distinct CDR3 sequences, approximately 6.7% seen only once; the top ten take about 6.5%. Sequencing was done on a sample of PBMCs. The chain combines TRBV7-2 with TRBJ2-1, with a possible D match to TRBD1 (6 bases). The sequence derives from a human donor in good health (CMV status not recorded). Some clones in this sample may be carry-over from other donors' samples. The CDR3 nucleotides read TGTGCCAGCAGCTTAACAGGGTCCTACAATGAGCAGTTCTTC. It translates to CASSLTGSYNEQFF.